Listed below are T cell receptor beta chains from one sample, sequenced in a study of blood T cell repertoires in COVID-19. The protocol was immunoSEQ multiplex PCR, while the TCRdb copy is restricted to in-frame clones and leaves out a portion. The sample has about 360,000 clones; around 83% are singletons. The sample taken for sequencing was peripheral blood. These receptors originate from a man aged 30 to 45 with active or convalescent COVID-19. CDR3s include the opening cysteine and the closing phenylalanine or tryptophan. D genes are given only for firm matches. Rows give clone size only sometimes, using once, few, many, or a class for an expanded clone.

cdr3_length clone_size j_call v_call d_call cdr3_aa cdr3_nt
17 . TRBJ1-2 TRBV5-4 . CASSGGRVLSFNYGYTF TGTGCCAGCAGCGGCGGGAGGGTCCTATCTTTTAACTATGGCTACACCTTC
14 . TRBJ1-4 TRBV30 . CAWSLSPSEEKLFF TGTGCCTGGAGTTTGTCCCCATCGGAGGAAAAACTGTTTTTT
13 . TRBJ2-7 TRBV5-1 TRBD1 CASSPDRLSEQYF TGCGCCAGCAGCCCGGACAGGCTTTCCGAGCAGTACTTC
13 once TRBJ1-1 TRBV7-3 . CASSGEVNTEAFF TGTGCCAGCAGCGGGGAGGTGAATACTGAAGCTTTCTTT
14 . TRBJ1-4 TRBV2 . CASSFLPTNEKLFF TGTGCCAGCAGTTTTCTCCCAACTAATGAAAAACTGTTTTTT
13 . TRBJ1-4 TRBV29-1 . CSVEVATNEKLFF TGCAGCGTGGAGGTTGCGACTAATGAAAAACTGTTTTTT
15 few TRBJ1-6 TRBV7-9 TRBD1 CASSVRDRGTTPLHF TGTGCCAGCAGCGTCCGGGACAGGGGGACGACACCCCTCCACTTT
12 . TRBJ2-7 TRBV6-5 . CASGQLSYEQYF TGTGCCAGCGGACAGCTCTCCTACGAGCAGTACTTC
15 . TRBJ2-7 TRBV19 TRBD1 CASSMGDRPPYEQYF TGTGCCAGTAGTATGGGGGACAGGCCGCCCTACGAGCAGTACTTC
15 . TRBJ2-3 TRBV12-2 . CASRPAGVGTDTQYF TGTGCAAGTCGCCCAGCGGGAGTTGGCACAGATACGCAGTATTTT
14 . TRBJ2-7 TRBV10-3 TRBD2 CAISESGTSNEQYF TGTGCCATCAGTGAGTCGGGGACTAGTAACGAGCAGTACTTC
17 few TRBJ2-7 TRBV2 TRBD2 CASHNPPGREKRYEQYF TGTGCCAGCCACAATCCCCCGGGGCGGGAGAAACGCTACGAGCAGTACTTC
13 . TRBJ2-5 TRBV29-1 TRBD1 CSVYNPGGETQYF TGCAGCGTTTATAACCCAGGGGGCGAGACCCAGTACTTC
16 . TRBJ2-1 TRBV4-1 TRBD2 CASSHPLAGEQDEQFF TGCGCCAGCAGCCATCCGTTAGCGGGAGAGCAGGATGAGCAGTTCTTC
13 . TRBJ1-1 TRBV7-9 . CASSLAGSPEAFF TGTGCCAGCAGCTTGGCAGGTTCGCCTGAAGCTTTCTTT
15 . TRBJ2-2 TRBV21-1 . CASRRRVTSTGELFF TGTGCCAGCCGCAGGCGCGTGACATCCACCGGGGAGCTGTTTTTT
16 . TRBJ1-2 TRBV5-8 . CASSLAYTGTKEDYTF TGTGCCAGCAGCTTGGCGTACACCGGGACAAAAGAAGACTACACCTTC
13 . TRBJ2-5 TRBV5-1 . CASSLRRFETQYF TGCGCCAGCAGCTTAAGGCGGTTTGAGACCCAGTACTTC
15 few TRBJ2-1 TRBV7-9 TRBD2 CASSLRTSGSNEQFF TGTGCCAGCAGCTTACGGACTAGCGGGAGTAATGAGCAGTTCTTC
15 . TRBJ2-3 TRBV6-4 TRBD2 CASSDSSGGTDTQYF TGTGCCAGCAGTGACTCTAGCGGGGGCACAGATACGCAGTATTTT
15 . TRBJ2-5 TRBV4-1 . CASSQRSGSQETQYF TGCGCCAGCAGCCAGAGGTCCGGCAGTCAAGAGACCCAGTACTTC
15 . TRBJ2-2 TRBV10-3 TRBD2 CAIRGGSVNTGELFF TGTGCCATCAGGGGCGGGAGCGTAAACACCGGGGAGCTGTTTTTT
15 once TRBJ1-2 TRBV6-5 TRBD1 CASSTGTGVLFGYTF TGTGCCAGCAGCACCGGGACAGGGGTTCTCTTTGGCTACACCTTC
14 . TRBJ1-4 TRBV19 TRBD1 CASKGSQGAGKLFF TGTGCCAGTAAAGGGAGTCAGGGGGCCGGAAAACTGTTTTTT
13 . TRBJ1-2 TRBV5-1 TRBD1 CASSPQGIDGYTF TGCGCCAGCAGCCCACAGGGGATCGACGGCTACACCTTC
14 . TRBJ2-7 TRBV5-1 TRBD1 CASKNQDRLYEQYF TGCGCCAGCAAAAACCAGGACAGGCTGTACGAGCAGTACTTC
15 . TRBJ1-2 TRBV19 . CASSYVGRANYGYTF TGTGCCAGTAGTTATGTGGGGCGAGCTAACTATGGCTACACCTTC
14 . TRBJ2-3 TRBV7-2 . CASSRGGAADTQYF TGTGCCAGCAGCAGGGGGGGCGCGGCAGATACGCAGTATTTT
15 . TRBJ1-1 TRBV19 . CASSTRVSENTEAFF TGTGCCAGTAGTACCAGGGTCAGCGAAAACACTGAAGCTTTCTTT
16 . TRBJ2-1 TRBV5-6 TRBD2 CASSPLAGGVYNEQFF TGTGCCAGCAGCCCTCTAGCGGGAGGCGTCTACAATGAGCAGTTCTTC
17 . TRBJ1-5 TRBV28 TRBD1 CASSTDNRGQGNQPQHF TGTGCCAGCAGCACTGATAACCGGGGACAGGGTAATCAGCCCCAGCATTTT
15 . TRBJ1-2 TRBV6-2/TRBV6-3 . CASSYSTPGVYGYTF TGTGCCAGCAGTTACTCGACGCCGGGGGTTTATGGCTACACCTTC
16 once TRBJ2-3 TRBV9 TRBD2 CASSVDVAGGPDTQYF TGTGCCAGCAGCGTAGACGTAGCGGGGGGGCCAGATACGCAGTATTTT
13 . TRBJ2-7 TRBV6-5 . CASRGQSTYEQYF TGTGCCAGCAGAGGACAGTCAACCTACGAGCAGTACTTC
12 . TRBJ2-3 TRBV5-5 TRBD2 CASRPQRGEVYF TGTGCCAGCCGCCCCCAGCGGGGGGAGGTGTATTTT
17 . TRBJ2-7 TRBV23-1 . CASSQSKAQVSSYEQYF TGCGCCAGCAGTCAATCGAAAGCACAGGTCAGTTCCTACGAGCAGTACTTC
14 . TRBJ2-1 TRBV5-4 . CASSFSGRGNEQFF TGTGCCAGCAGCTTCAGTGGACGGGGCAATGAGCAGTTCTTC
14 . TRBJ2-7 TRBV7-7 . CASSLSGGTSEQYF TGTGCCAGCAGCTTGTCAGGGGGGACCAGCGAGCAGTACTTC
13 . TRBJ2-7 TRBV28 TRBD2 CASKRVAGDEQYF TGTGCCAGCAAGCGGGTCGCGGGGGACGAGCAGTACTTC
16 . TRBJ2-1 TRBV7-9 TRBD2 CASSSRLAKGYNEQFF TGTGCCAGCAGCTCCCGACTAGCAAAGGGATACAATGAGCAGTTCTTC
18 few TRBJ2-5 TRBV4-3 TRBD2 CASSQGDSGGAIAETQYF TGCGCCAGCAGCCAAGGGGATAGCGGGGGGGCAATTGCAGAGACCCAGTACTTC
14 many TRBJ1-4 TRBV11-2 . CATTPPSSNEKLFF TGTGCCACCACCCCCCCCAGTTCTAATGAAAAACTGTTTTTT
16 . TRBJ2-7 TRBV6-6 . CASSKSRTIASHEQYF TGTGCCAGCAGTAAATCCAGGACTATTGCTTCCCACGAGCAGTACTTC
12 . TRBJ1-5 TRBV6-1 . CASSREGQPQHF TGTGCCAGCAGCAGGGAAGGTCAGCCCCAGCATTTT
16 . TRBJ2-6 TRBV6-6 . CASSPDISSGANVLTF TGTGCCAGCAGTCCGGACATTTCCTCTGGGGCCAACGTCCTGACTTTC
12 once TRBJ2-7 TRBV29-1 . CSVEETGLEQYF TGCAGCGTTGAAGAAACAGGGCTCGAGCAGTACTTC
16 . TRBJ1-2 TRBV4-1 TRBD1 CASSPGTVELLYGYTF TGCGCCAGCAGCCCCGGGACAGTGGAATTACTCTATGGCTACACCTTC
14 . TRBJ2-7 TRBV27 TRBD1 CASSHGQGRYEQYF TGTGCCAGCAGTCACGGACAGGGTCGCTACGAGCAGTACTTC
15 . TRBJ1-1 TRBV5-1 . CASHSLGLEDTEAFF TGCGCCAGCCATTCCTTAGGGTTGGAGGACACTGAAGCTTTCTTT
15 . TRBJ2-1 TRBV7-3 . CASRATGSSYNEQFF TGTGCCAGCAGGGCCACAGGGAGCTCCTACAATGAGCAGTTCTTC
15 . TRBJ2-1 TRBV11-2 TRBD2 CASSLSGRLSNEQFF TGTGCCAGCAGCTTAAGCGGGAGATTATCAAATGAGCAGTTCTTC
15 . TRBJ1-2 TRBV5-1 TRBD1 CASSPDRDGFYGYTF TGCGCCAGCAGCCCGGACAGGGACGGCTTCTATGGCTACACCTTC
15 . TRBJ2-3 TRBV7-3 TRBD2 CASRGTSGRTDTQYF TGTGCCAGCAGGGGGACTAGCGGGCGCACAGATACGCAGTATTTT
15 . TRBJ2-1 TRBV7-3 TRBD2 CASSLISGGHNEQFF TGTGCCAGCAGCTTAATATCGGGGGGGCACAATGAGCAGTTCTTC